Shown below are 32 T cell receptor beta chains from a single sample sequenced in a study of blood T cells in healthy people across ages. Together with a sample-barcoded 5' primer, a J-beta primer mix was included in a second PCR lasting roughly 6 to 12 cycles. Each CDR3 protein gets one entry after TCRdb re-called the 5' RACE reads with MiXCR. The sample contains about 400,000 distinct CDR3 sequences, about 52% of which appear only once. The sample consisted of blood. These receptors came from a man between 60 and 75 years old in good health.

The V and J genes are TRBV7-6 and TRBJ2-7; TRBD1 aligns across 7 bases. TRBJ2-5 explains the end of the DNA better; the J call may be wrong. Germline V gene data show CDR1 as SGHVS and CDR2 as FNYEAQ. CDR3 length equals 14 residues. The CDR3 is CASSSTGRKETQYF. The CDR3 coding sequence is TGTGCCAGCAGCTCGACAGGGCGCAAAGAGACCCAGTACTTC.

This clonotype has only one observation. Compared with germline, one end of the junction differs, possibly owing to a read error. The gene calls are TRBV4-2 and TRBJ2-3; D is unclear. The CDR3 is 16 residues long. CDR1 is LGHNA and CDR2 is YNFKEQ in the germline V gene. In nucleotides, the CDR3 is TGTGCCGGCAGCCAAGAGTCGCCTCCTAGATCAGATACGCAGTATTTT. Amino acids: CAGSQESPPRSDTQYF.

The chain couples TRBV20-1 to TRBJ1-2; D unresolved. Trimming shortened V by 1 base and J by 0 bases, and 15 bases separated the two germline ends. The CDR3 totals 16 residues. Germline V gene sequence: CDR1 DFQATT, CDR2 SNEGSKA (reference sequence). The CDR3 reads CSARGRSGSPNYGYTF. The CDR3, as DNA: TGCAGTGCTAGAGGTCGATCCGGGAGTCCTAACTATGGCTACACCTTC.

On this clonotype itself: One base away lies a much larger clone, so this may be a sequencing read error. This chain joins TRBV6-5 and TRBJ2-7; a possible D gene is TRBD1 (6 bases). This CDR3 spans 12 amino acids. CDR1 is MNHEY and CDR2 is SVGAGI in the germline V gene. Here the CDR3 reads CESRGASYEQYF. CDR3 nucleotide sequence: TGTGAGTCCAGGGGCGCTAGTTACGAGCAGTACTTC.

This clonotype was seen a few times. V is TRBV27 and J is TRBJ2-7, with 7 bases identical to TRBD2. The ends lost 2 bases at V and 6 bases at J; junction bases unmatched: 4. The CDR3 is made up of 13 amino acids. Germline V CDR1 and CDR2: MNHEY, SMNVEV (reference sequence). The CDR3 coding sequence is TGTGCCAGCAGTTTAACCGGGGAGGGCGAGCAGTACTTC. Protein: CASSLTGEGEQYF.

The V gene is TRBV12-3 or TRBV12-4, the J gene TRBJ2-2; D possibly uses TRBD1 or TRBD2 (5 bases each). The CDR3 is 15 residues long. Between the trimmed V and J ends, which lost 3 bases and 6 bases, there was a span of 14 bases. The CDR3 spells CASSFGPRGAGELFF. CDR3 coding DNA: TGTGCCAGCAGTTTTGGTCCTAGGGGAGCCGGGGAGCTGTTTTTT.

This clonotype was observed once. The V gene is TRBV3-1, the J gene TRBJ1-6; D remains ambiguous. CDR1 and CDR2 (germline): LGHDT, YNNKEL (reference sequence). This CDR3 has 15 residues. Trimming cost V 1 base and J 7 bases, with 11 bases left between them. The CDR3 reads CASSQGSGRNSPLHF. The CDR3, as DNA: TGTGCCAGCAGCCAAGGTTCGGGTCGCAATTCACCCCTCCACTTT.

This chain uses TRBV6-1 with TRBJ2-6; D uncertain. The germline V gene has CDR1 MNHNS and CDR2 SASEGT. There are 17 residues in the CDR3. The ends were cut back, 0 bases at V and 0 bases at J, with 9 bases in the middle. The CDR3 is CASSEAASPSGANVLTF. DNA of the CDR3: TGTGCCAGCAGTGAAGCCGCCAGCCCCTCTGGGGCCAACGTCCTGACTTTC.

This rearrangement joins TRBV29-1 to TRBJ2-1; D may correspond to TRBD1 or TRBD2 (6 bases each). Germline-derived CDR1 and CDR2 are SQVTM and ANQGSEA. With 4 bases removed from V and 9 bases from J, the gap between germline ends came to 25 bases. CDR3 length: 16 residues. This CDR3 is CSVAGRTAWDLGEQFF. Written as DNA, the CDR3 is TGCAGCGTTGCAGGGAGGACAGCTTGGGACTTGGGTGAGCAGTTCTTC.

This clonotype was found a few times. The chain has TRBV6-6 and TRBJ2-3; no clear D. V dropped 2 bases and J dropped 0 bases, with 6 bases sitting between them. The CDR3 is made up of 14 amino acids. Germline CDR1 and CDR2: MNHNY and SVGAGI (reference sequence). The CDR3 here is CASSYAPSTDTQYF. The CDR3 bases are TGTGCCAGCAGTTACGCACCTAGCACAGATACGCAGTATTTT.

This clonotype has just a few counts. The chain carries TRBV6-6 and TRBJ2-6, with a weak D call TRBD1 (6 bases). Germline lookup yields CDR1 MNHNY and CDR2 SVGAGI (reference sequence). V lost 4 bases, J lost 8 bases, and 12 bases lay in between. There are 14 residues in the CDR3. The CDR3 reads CASSSPDRTNVLTF. The CDR3 DNA follows: TGTGCCAGCAGTTCTCCCGACAGGACCAACGTCCTGACTTTC.

V is TRBV20-1 and J is TRBJ2-4; 7 bases are a match to TRBD1. Trimming cost V 2 bases and J 7 bases; bases outside gene matches: 11. The germline gives CDR1 DFQATT, CDR2 SNEGSKA (reference sequence). This CDR3 region has 15 residues. CDR3 amino acids: CSARPSTGAGNIQYF. For the CDR3, the DNA is TGCAGTGCTAGACCCTCTACAGGGGCTGGCAACATTCAGTACTTC.

This clonotype was counted between two and nine times. V and J are TRBV7-2 and TRBJ1-6, with D perhaps matching TRBD1 (5 bases). CDR3 length: 15 amino acids. Germline V CDR1 and CDR2: SGHTA, FQGNSA. V was cut by 5 bases and J by 6 bases, with 14 bases left in between. The CDR3 loop is CASSLVQGGNSPLHF. The DNA for the CDR3 is TGTGCCAGCAGCCTGGTGCAGGGTGGTAATTCACCCCTCCACTTT.

There are a few counts of this clonotype. The rearrangement uses TRBV20-1 and TRBJ2-7, with a weak D call TRBD1 (5 bases). Germline CDR1 reads DFQATT; CDR2 reads SNEGSKA (reference sequence). Trimming cost V 5 bases and J 0 bases, with 14 bases left between them. The CDR3 extends over 14 amino acids. CDR3 nucleotide sequence: TGCAGTGCTCCAAAAAGGGGCAACTCCTACGAGCAGTACTTC. Its protein product is CSAPKRGNSYEQYF.

This chain joins TRBV2 and TRBJ1-5; D unclear. Germline CDR1 reads SNHLY; CDR2 reads FYNNEI. The CDR3 is made up of 14 amino acids. Deletions cut 3 bases from V and 4 bases from J, with 10 bases between. Written as DNA, the CDR3 is TGTGCCAGCAGTGACGGGCGGACTAATCAGCCCCAGCATTTT. Protein: CASSDGRTNQPQHF.

The chain is built from TRBV30 and TRBJ2-1; 7 bases line up with TRBD2. Germline V lookup: CDR1 GTSNPN, CDR2 SVGIG (reference sequence). V was clipped by 3 bases and J by 0 bases; unmatched bases: 2. The CDR3 has 14 amino acids. In DNA, the CDR3 is TGTGCCTGGAGGGGACTAAGCTCCTACAATGAGCAGTTCTTC. Its protein is CAWRGLSSYNEQFF. The full variable domain, with the rest looked up from reference TRBV30 and TRBJ2-1, is SQTIHQWPATLVQPVGSPLSLECTVEGTSNPNLYWYRQAAGRGLQLLFYSVGIGQISSEVPQNLSASRPQDRQFILSSKKLLLSDSGFYLCAWRGLSSYNEQFFGPGTRLTVL.

This clonotype was seen only a few times. The chain is built from TRBV20-1 and TRBJ2-1; 9 bases are a match to TRBD1. This CDR3 has 16 amino acids. With 4 bases clipped from V and 2 bases from J, the junction kept 9 bases outside the gene matches. The V gene's germline CDR1 is DFQATT and CDR2 SNEGSKA (reference sequence). The chain's CDR3 is CSATDRGGSTYNEQFF. CDR3 in DNA: TGCAGTGCTACTGACAGGGGGGGAAGTACCTACAATGAGCAGTTCTTC.

The J gene is TRBJ2-1, the V gene TRBV14, with TRBD2 matching over 13 bases. V lost 5 bases, J lost 8 bases, and 9 bases stayed unmatched. This CDR3 spans 16 amino acids. Germline CDR1 SGHDN, CDR2 FVKESK. The CDR3 is CASSAQLAGGRHEQFF. DNA for the CDR3: TGTGCCAGCAGCGCGCAACTAGCGGGAGGGAGGCATGAGCAGTTCTTC.

The chain employs TRBV7-9 and TRBJ2-3, with 8 bases matching TRBD1. This CDR3 region has 15 residues. Unmatched junction bases numbered 6, after V lost 5 bases and J lost 2 bases. Germline V gene lookup returns CDR1 SEHNR and CDR2 FQNEAQ (reference sequence). CDR3 DNA: TGTGCCAGCAGCCTTCAGGGGGCCCCCACAGATACGCAGTATTTT. Protein sequence: CASSLQGAPTDTQYF.

J is TRBJ1-2 and V is TRBV19; tentatively, D is TRBD1 (6 bases). The CDR3 sequence is 15 residues long. Trimming removed 10 bases from V and 7 bases from J, with 25 bases in between. Germline V gives CDR1 LNHDA, CDR2 SQIVND (reference sequence). This chain's CDR3 is CATHLPGRGLAGYTF. CDR3 DNA: TGTGCCACTCACCTCCCGGGCAGGGGATTAGCTGGCTACACCTTC.

The table lists this clonotype with many counts. The chain combines TRBV7-6 with TRBJ2-3; no clear D. There are 18 residues in the CDR3. Germline V lookup: CDR1 SGHVS, CDR2 FNYEAQ. Between the trimmed V and J ends, which lost 0 bases and 0 bases, there was a span of 16 bases. The CDR3 loop is CASSLAPTDGVSTDTQYF. The CDR3 DNA sequence: TGTGCCAGCAGCTTAGCTCCCACCGATGGGGTTAGCACAGATACGCAGTATTTT.

This clonotype showed up just once. The chain is built from TRBV11-2 and TRBJ2-1; no clear D. This CDR3 is built from 13 residues. CDR1 is SGHAT, CDR2 FQNNGV, per germline. Between the trimmed V and J ends, which lost 6 bases and 7 bases, there was a span of 13 bases. CDR3 residues: CASRLLVRNEQFF. In DNA, the CDR3 is TGTGCCAGCAGGCTACTGGTTAGGAATGAGCAGTTCTTC.

The chain combines TRBV20-1 with TRBJ1-6; D might be TRBD1 (5 bases). Germline lookup yields CDR1 DFQATT and CDR2 SNEGSKA (reference sequence). With 6 bases removed from V and 9 bases from J, the gap between germline ends came to 21 bases. The CDR3 totals 15 residues. CDR3 DNA: TGCAGTGCCCATTTAGTAGGCCTGGGGGGTTCACCCCTCCACTTT. Amino acids: CSAHLVGLGGSPLHF.

The CDR3 is CSARDQRPGELFF. The CDR3 DNA reads as TGCAGTGCTAGAGATCAACGGCCCGGGGAGCTGTTTTTT. The V call is TRBV20-1, the J call TRBJ2-2; D not certain. In germline, CDR1 is DFQATT, CDR2 SNEGSKA (reference sequence). Trimming removed 0 bases at V and 6 bases at J, with 8 bases between. The CDR3 extends over 13 amino acids.

V gene TRBV20-1 combines with J gene TRBJ1-6, with 8 positions matching TRBD1. Germline V gene data show CDR1 as DFQATT and CDR2 as SNEGSKA (reference sequence). J was trimmed by 0 bases and V by 3 bases; bases with no gene match: 1. This CDR3 is built from 15 residues. The CDR3 nucleotides read TGCAGTGCTAGGGGGACAGGCTCCTATAATTCACCCCTCCACTTT. It is translated as CSARGTGSYNSPLHF.

This clonotype showed up many times. V gene TRBV12-3 or TRBV12-4 combines with J gene TRBJ2-7; possibly TRBD2 for D (6 bases). V was trimmed by 0 bases and J by 1 base, leaving 10 bases between them. The length of the CDR3 is 15 residues. CDR3 coding DNA: TGTGCCAGCAGTTTAGCGGGAGGAAGGTCCTACGAGCAGTACTTC. Amino acids: CASSLAGGRSYEQYF.

In this sample, this clonotype turned up once. This chain uses TRBV28 with TRBJ1-1; no definite D call. Trimming removed 6 bases from V and 7 bases from J, with 9 bases in between. The germline CDR1 and CDR2 sequences are MDHEN and SYDVKM. The CDR3 has 11 residues. The CDR3 coding sequence is TGTGCCAGCAGCCCCAGTCTTGAAGCTTTCTTT. Translating it yields CASSPSLEAFF.

This clonotype was detected only a few times. The chain recombines TRBV11-3 with TRBJ2-7, with D perhaps matching TRBD1 (6 bases). Deletions cut 5 bases from V and 7 bases from J, with 18 bases between. Germline assignment: CDR1 SGHNT and CDR2 YENEEA. The CDR3 contains 14 residues. CDR3 nucleotides: TGTGCCAGCAGCACGGCAGGGGAGTCGTCGGAGCAGTACTTC. It yields the protein CASSTAGESSEQYF.

The J gene is TRBJ2-7, the V gene TRBV19; 10 bases align to TRBD2. CDR3 length: 16 amino acids. Germline V CDR1 and CDR2: LNHDA, SQIVND (reference sequence). V lost 4 bases, J lost 7 bases, and 13 bases stayed unmatched. CDR3 sequence reads: CASSSWTSGFSWEQYF. The CDR3 bases are TGTGCCAGTAGTAGCTGGACTAGCGGATTCTCCTGGGAGCAGTACTTC.

This chain uses TRBV6-6 with TRBJ2-4; D is perhaps TRBD1 (7 bases). V was clipped by 6 bases and J by 0 bases, with 15 bases between them. CDR1 is MNHNY, CDR2 SVGAGI, per germline (reference sequence). The CDR3 has 16 amino acids. The CDR3 here is CASRTNRGLAKNIQYF. As DNA, the CDR3 is TGTGCCAGCAGAACCAACAGGGGACTAGCCAAAAACATTCAGTACTTC.

The V and J genes are TRBV10-3 and TRBJ2-3; D might be TRBD1 (6 bases). The CDR3 is made up of 13 amino acids. The germline V and J ends were trimmed by 1 base and 5 bases, with 7 bases remaining between them. From germline, CDR1 is ENHRY and CDR2 SYGVKD. The CDR3 bases are TGTGCCATCAGTGAGTTCAGGGGAGATACGCAGTATTTT. This encodes CAISEFRGDTQYF.

This clonotype was counted between two and nine times. The chain is built from TRBV6-6 and TRBJ2-7; D is ambiguous. This CDR3 contains 13 residues. Germline CDR1 and CDR2: MNHNY and SVGAGI (reference sequence). The V and J ends lost 11 bases and 0 bases respectively, with 14 bases between them. DNA for the CDR3: TGTGCCCTCGTGGACCCGGGCTCCTACGAGCAGTACTTC. It encodes CALVDPGSYEQYF.